The 17 T cell receptor beta chains below were found in one sample sequenced in a study of vaccination effects on CD4 cells after COVID-19 (dated by TCRdb to between 2021 and 2024). Their cognate antigens are unknown. In the ViraFEST assay, PBMC were stimulated with viral peptide pools, and TCR sequencing was then used to find antigen-specific CD4+ T cell clonotypes based on their expansion. After more than nine days of culture, CD4+ T cells were isolated with the EasySep CD4+ T cell isolation kit. Negative nucleocapsid antibody results before and after vaccination confirmed that the healthy vaccine recipients had no prior SARS-CoV-2 infection. The library was generated by the immunoSEQ multiplex PCR assay. In TCRdb, the immuneACCESS table is reduced to in-frame sequences with V and J assigned. These tables do not hold every clone; where another copy was compared, an unresolved V gene accounts for under half, and the others remain unexplained. The sample includes about 28,000 clones, with about 80% observed a single time. The ten largest make up roughly 30% of the sample.

The material was CD4+ T cells from PBMCs cultured with SARS-CoV-2 spike peptides, obtained before COVID-19 vaccination. The cell subset or site label here, explained by the study, means: SARS-CoV-2 spike overlapping peptide pool stimulation. The receptors were sampled from a human donor who received a COVID-19 vaccine.

This clone was counted a few times. The gene calls are TRBV12-5 and TRBJ1-5; TRBD1 is a possible D gene (6 bases). Germline V gene sequence: CDR1 LGHNT, CDR2 FRNRAP. The V gene lost 7 bases and the J gene lost 2 bases, with 12 bases spanning the gap. This CDR3 has 14 amino acids. In nucleotides, the CDR3 is TGTGCTAGTGTTTTCGCAGGGGGCAATCAGCCCCAGCATTTT. As protein: CASVFAGGNQPQHF.

The chain links TRBV4-1 to TRBJ2-7; D unclear. Germline V gene sequence: CDR1 MGHRA, CDR2 YSYEKL. The ends were cut back, 6 bases at V and 2 bases at J, with 8 bases in the middle. CDR3 size: 12 residues. This CDR3 is CASSRDTYEQYF. The CDR3 DNA is TGCGCCAGCAGTCGAGACACCTACGAGCAGTACTTC.

The V gene is TRBV7-9, the J gene TRBJ2-3; no clear D gene. This CDR3 comprises 15 residues. V was shortened by 2 bases and J by 0 bases, with 9 bases between the two germline ends. CDR1 is SEHNR, CDR2 FQNEAQ, per germline (reference sequence). Here the CDR3 DNA reads TGTGCCAGCAGCTTAAGTGGGCTCAGCACAGATACGCAGTATTTT. This translates into CASSLSGLSTDTQYF.

This clone was detected once. CDR3 residues: CAWRRTGAHYGYTF. The CDR3, as DNA: TGTGCCTGGAGGAGAACAGGGGCTCACTATGGCTACACCTTC. The rearrangement uses TRBV30 and TRBJ1-2; 7 bases agree with TRBD1. The junction had 7 bases not matched to a gene; V was cut back by 3 bases and J by 3 bases. Germline V gives CDR1 GTSNPN, CDR2 SVGIG (reference sequence). There are 14 residues in the CDR3.

This chain uses TRBV6-1 with TRBJ1-2; D is undetermined. Looked up from germline, CDR1 is MNHNS and CDR2 is SASEGT. The CDR3 totals 14 residues. Trimming took off 0 bases at V and 2 bases at J, with 7 bases between the two ends. The CDR3 region has the DNA TGTGCCAGCAGTGAAGCAGGCAGGAACTATGGCTACACCTTC. Protein product: CASSEAGRNYGYTF.

This chain connects TRBV7-2 to TRBJ2-6; D gene unclear. CDR1 is SGHTA, CDR2 FQGNSA, per germline. The V and J ends lost 3 bases and 1 base respectively, with 7 bases between them. The CDR3 runs to 15 residues. CDR3 nucleotide sequence: TGTGCCAGCAGCTTGGGTCCGTCTGGGGCCAACGTCCTGACTTTC. This encodes CASSLGPSGANVLTF. The full variable domain, its missing parts supplied by reference TRBV7-2 and TRBJ2-6, is GAGVSQSPSNKVTEKGKDVELRCDPISGHTALYWYRQSLGQGLEFLIYFQGNSAPDKSGLPSDRFSAERTGGSVSTLTIQRTQQEDSAVYLCASSLGPSGANVLTFGAGSRLTVL.

This chain uses TRBV2 with TRBJ1-1, with TRBD1 as a possible D gene (5 bases). CDR3 size: 15 residues. Trimming pared 5 bases from V and 0 bases from J, leaving 13 bases between. Germline-derived CDR1 and CDR2 are SNHLY and FYNNEI. CDR3 bases: TGTGCCAGCAGTCTGACAGCAAATATGAACACTGAAGCTTTCTTT. As protein: CASSLTANMNTEAFF.

The V call is TRBV11-2, the J call TRBJ2-7; no firm D call. Germline V gene lookup returns CDR1 SGHAT and CDR2 FQNNGV. The length of the CDR3 is 14 residues. V lost 1 base, J lost 2 bases, and 9 bases lay in between. Here the CDR3 reads CASSLVVGAYEQYF. Written as DNA, the CDR3 is TGTGCCAGCAGCTTAGTAGTGGGCGCCTACGAGCAGTACTTC.

The V gene is TRBV9, the J gene TRBJ1-3, with no clear D. Germline V gives CDR1 SGDLS, CDR2 YYNGEE. The germline V and J ends were trimmed by 0 bases and 2 bases, with 3 bases remaining between them. The CDR3 extends over 13 amino acids. The chain's CDR3 is CASSVDAGNTIYF. DNA for the CDR3: TGTGCCAGCAGCGTAGATGCTGGAAACACCATATATTTT.

The chain couples TRBV19 to TRBJ1-4, with D tentatively TRBD1 (5 bases). The CDR3 sequence is 14 residues long. Germline V gene sequence: CDR1 LNHDA, CDR2 SQIVND (reference sequence). Trimming removed 6 bases at V and 5 bases at J, with 13 bases between. The CDR3 nucleotides read TGTGCCAGTAGCCAAGGGGCGGTAAATGAAAAACTGTTTTTT. Amino acids: CASSQGAVNEKLFF.

V usage is TRBV6-6 and J usage is TRBJ1-1; D unclear. This CDR3 has 12 amino acids. The V end was cut by 6 bases, the J end by 3 bases, with 8 bases between. Germline assignment: CDR1 MNHNY and CDR2 SVGAGI (reference sequence). CDR3 sequence reads: CASRYTDTEAFF. The CDR3 nucleotides are TGTGCCAGCAGATACACAGACACTGAAGCTTTCTTT.

The V and J genes are TRBV10-3 and TRBJ1-3; D is uncertain. V shed 8 bases and J shed 1 base, with 9 bases lying between them. Germline V gene data show CDR1 as ENHRY and CDR2 as SYGVKD. The length of the CDR3 is 13 residues. CDR3 amino acids: CAIAGLSGNTIYF. The CDR3 DNA sequence: TGTGCCATCGCGGGGTTATCTGGAAACACCATATATTTT.

This chain joins TRBV19 and TRBJ2-1, with D possibly being TRBD1 (6 bases). Germline CDR1 and CDR2: LNHDA and SQIVND (reference sequence). The CDR3 runs to 14 residues. V was cut by 3 bases and J by 5 bases, with 11 bases left in between. CDR3 protein: CASSIQGGDNEQFF. CDR3 DNA: TGTGCCAGTAGTATTCAAGGGGGTGACAATGAGCAGTTCTTC. The variable domain in full, with the rest retrieved from reference TRBV19 and TRBJ2-1, is DGGITQSPKYLFRKEGQNVTLSCEQNLNHDAMYWYRQDPGQGLRLIYYSQIVNDFQKGDIAEGYSVSREKKESFPLTVTSAQKNPTAFYLCASSIQGGDNEQFFGPGTRLTVL.

The chain is built from TRBV30 and TRBJ1-2, with 9 bases that match TRBD1. The CDR3 loop spans 13 amino acids. The V segment lost 2 bases and the J segment 6 bases; nucleotides outside the gene matches: 4. Germline values: CDR1 GTSNPN, CDR2 SVGIG (reference sequence). The CDR3 DNA follows: TGTGCCTGGAGTTACAGGGGGCGGGATGGCTACACCTTC. This translates into CAWSYRGRDGYTF. Full variable domain (rest looked up from reference TRBV30 and TRBJ1-2): SQTIHQWPATLVQPVGSPLSLECTVEGTSNPNLYWYRQAAGRGLQLLFYSVGIGQISSEVPQNLSASRPQDRQFILSSKKLLLSDSGFYLCAWSYRGRDGYTFGSGTRLTVV.

J is TRBJ2-7 and V is TRBV2; D remains ambiguous. Between the trimmed V and J ends, which lost 5 bases and 5 bases, there was a span of 7 bases. The CDR3 is made up of 11 amino acids. Germline CDR1 and CDR2: SNHLY and FYNNEI. The CDR3 DNA follows: TGTGCCAGCAGTTACGACCACGAGCAGTACTTC. Protein product: CASSYDHEQYF.

V usage is TRBV28 and J usage is TRBJ2-2, with D tentatively TRBD1 (5 bases). In germline, CDR1 is MDHEN, CDR2 SYDVKM. Trimming took off 6 bases at V and 2 bases at J, with 13 bases between the two ends. CDR3 length equals 15 residues. The CDR3 DNA is TGTGCCAGCAGCTGGGCACAGGCCAACACCGGGGAGCTGTTTTTT. The encoded protein is CASSWAQANTGELFF. Complete variable domain (other parts from reference TRBV28 and TRBJ2-2): DVKVTQSSRYLVKRTGEKVFLECVQDMDHENMFWYRQDPGLGLRLIYFSYDVKMKEKGDIPEGYSVSREKKERFSLILESASTNQTSMYLCASSWAQANTGELFFGEGSRLTVL.

The chain is built from TRBV6-1 and TRBJ2-2; the D is unclear. Germline V gene data show CDR1 as MNHNS and CDR2 as SASEGT. The CDR3 is 15 residues long. The V end was cut by 0 bases, the J end by 15 bases, with 20 bases between. The CDR3 bases are TGTGCCAGCAGTGAAGCGCTTCCGAGAAAACAGAAAATGTTTTTT. It yields the protein CASSEALPRKQKMFF.